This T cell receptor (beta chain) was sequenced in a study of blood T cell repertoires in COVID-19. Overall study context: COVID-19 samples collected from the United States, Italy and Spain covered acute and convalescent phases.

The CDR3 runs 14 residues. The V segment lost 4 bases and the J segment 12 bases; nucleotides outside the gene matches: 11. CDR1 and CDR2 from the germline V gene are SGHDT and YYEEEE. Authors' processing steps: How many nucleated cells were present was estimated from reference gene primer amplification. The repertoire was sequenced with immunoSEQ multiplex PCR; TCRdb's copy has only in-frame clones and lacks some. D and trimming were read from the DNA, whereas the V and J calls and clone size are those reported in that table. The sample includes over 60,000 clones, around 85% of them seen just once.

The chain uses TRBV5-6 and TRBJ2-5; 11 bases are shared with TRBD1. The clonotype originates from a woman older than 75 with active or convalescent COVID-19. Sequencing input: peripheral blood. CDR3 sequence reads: CASSTTGTGGRKYF. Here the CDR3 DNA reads TGTGCCAGCAGCACTACCGGGACAGGGGGTCGTAAGTACTTC.